This T cell receptor (beta chain) was sequenced in a study of cytomegalovirus exposure and HLA in healthy donors. V gave up 5 bases and J gave up 5 bases, with 15 bases separating them. Germline loops: CDR1 SEHNR, CDR2 FQNEAQ (reference sequence). This CDR3 comprises 14 residues. Use of 60 Vbeta and 13 Jbeta primers characterized the PCR. This table comes from immunoSEQ multiplex PCR, and its TCRdb copy is limited to in-frame clones, with some not included. The table lists under 200,000 clones, about 86% of them singletons. The chain recombines TRBV7-9 with TRBJ2-5; D is possibly TRBD1 (6 bases). Source material: PBMCs. This TCR was recovered from a woman aged 25 to 39 in good health and CMV-seronegative. The CDR3 DNA follows: TGTGCCAGCAGCCACCCGGGACAAAGGGAGACCCAGTACTTC. Amino acid sequence: CASSHPGQRETQYF.